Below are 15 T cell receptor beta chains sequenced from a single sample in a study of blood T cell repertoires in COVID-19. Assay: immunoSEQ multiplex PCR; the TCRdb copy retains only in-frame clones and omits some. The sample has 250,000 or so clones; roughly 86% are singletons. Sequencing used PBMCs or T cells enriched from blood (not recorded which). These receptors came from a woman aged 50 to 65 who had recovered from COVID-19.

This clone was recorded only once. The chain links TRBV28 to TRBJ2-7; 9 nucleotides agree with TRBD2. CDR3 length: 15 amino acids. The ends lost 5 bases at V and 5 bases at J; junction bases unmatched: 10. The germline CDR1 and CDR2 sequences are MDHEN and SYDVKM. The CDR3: CASSHNRAGGDEQYF. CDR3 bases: TGTGCCAGCAGTCACAACCGAGCGGGAGGCGACGAGCAGTACTTC.

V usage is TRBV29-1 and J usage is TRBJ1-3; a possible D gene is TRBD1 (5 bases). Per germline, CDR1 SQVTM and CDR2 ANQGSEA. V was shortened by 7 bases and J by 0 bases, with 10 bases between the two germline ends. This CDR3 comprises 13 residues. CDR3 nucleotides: TGCAGCGGGAGACAGCGCTCTGGAAACACCATATATTTT. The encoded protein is CSGRQRSGNTIYF.

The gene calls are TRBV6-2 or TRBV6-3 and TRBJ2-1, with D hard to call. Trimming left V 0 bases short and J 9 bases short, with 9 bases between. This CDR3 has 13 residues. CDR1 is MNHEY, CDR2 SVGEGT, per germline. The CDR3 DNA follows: TGTGCCAGCAGTTACTCAGAGTTCCCTGAGCAGTTCTTC. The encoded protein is CASSYSEFPEQFF.

The CDR3 is CASSSRTGENQPQHF. The CDR3 DNA reads TGTGCCAGCAGCTCTCGGACAGGGGAGAATCAGCCCCAGCATTTT. The chain couples TRBV7-2 to TRBJ1-5, with 9 bases fitting TRBD1. CDR1 is SGHTA, CDR2 FQGNSA, per germline. The CDR3 contains 15 residues. Germline trimming cut 4 bases from V and 4 bases from J; bases unmatched to any gene: 5.

CDR3 in DNA: TGTGCCAGCAGGTCCGGGAACCAAGAGACCCAGTACTTC. It is translated as CASRSGNQETQYF. The rearrangement joins TRBV28 to TRBJ2-5; tentatively, D is TRBD2 (5 bases). CDR1 and CDR2 from the germline V gene are MDHEN and SYDVKM. V lost 6 bases, J lost 0 bases, and 8 bases lay in between. The CDR3 runs to 13 residues. Complete variable domain (other parts from reference TRBV28 and TRBJ2-5): DVKVTQSSRYLVKRTGEKVFLECVQDMDHENMFWYRQDPGLGLRLIYFSYDVKMKEKGDIPEGYSVSREKKERFSLILESASTNQTSMYLCASRSGNQETQYFGPGTRLLVL.

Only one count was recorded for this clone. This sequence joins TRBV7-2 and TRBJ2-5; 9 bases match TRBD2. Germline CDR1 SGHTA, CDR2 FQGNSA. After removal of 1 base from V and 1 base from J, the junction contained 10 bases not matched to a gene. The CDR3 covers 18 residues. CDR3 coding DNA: TGTGCCAGCAGCTTAGTAGTTAGCGGGAGCGGGGGCCAAGAGACCCAGTACTTC. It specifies CASSLVVSGSGGQETQYF.

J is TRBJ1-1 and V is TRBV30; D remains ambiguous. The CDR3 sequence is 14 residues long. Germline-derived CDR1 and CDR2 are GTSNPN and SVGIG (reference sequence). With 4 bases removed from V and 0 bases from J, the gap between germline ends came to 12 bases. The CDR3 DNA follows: TGTGCCTGGAATGACGGGTGGCTGAACACTGAAGCTTTCTTT. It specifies CAWNDGWLNTEAFF.

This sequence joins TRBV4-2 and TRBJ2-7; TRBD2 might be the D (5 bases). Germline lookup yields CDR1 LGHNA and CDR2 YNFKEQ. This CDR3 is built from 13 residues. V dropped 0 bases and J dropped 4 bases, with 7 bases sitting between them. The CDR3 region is CASSQDAGYEQYF. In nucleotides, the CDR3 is TGTGCCAGCAGCCAAGACGCGGGTTACGAGCAGTACTTC.

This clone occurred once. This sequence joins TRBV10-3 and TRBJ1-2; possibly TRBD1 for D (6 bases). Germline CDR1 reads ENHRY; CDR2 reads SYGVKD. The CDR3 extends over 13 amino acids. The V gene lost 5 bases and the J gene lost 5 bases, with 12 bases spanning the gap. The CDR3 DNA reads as TGTGCCATCAGTCAGGGGTACGGGTATGGCTACACCTTC. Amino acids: CAISQGYGYGYTF.

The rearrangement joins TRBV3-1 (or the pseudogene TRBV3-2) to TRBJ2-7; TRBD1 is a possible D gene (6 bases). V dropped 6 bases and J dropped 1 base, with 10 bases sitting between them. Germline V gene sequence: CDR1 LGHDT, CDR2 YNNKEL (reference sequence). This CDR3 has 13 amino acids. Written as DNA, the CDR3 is TGTGCCAGCAGTTTCGACAGGTCCTACGAGCAGTACTTC. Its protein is CASSFDRSYEQYF.

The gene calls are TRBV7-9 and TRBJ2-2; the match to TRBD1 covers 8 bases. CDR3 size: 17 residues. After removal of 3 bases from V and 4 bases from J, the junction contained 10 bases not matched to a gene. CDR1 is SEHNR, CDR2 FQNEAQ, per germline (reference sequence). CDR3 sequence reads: CASSLKVRGPVTGELFF. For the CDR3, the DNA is TGTGCCAGCAGCTTGAAAGTCAGGGGGCCAGTCACCGGGGAGCTGTTTTTT.

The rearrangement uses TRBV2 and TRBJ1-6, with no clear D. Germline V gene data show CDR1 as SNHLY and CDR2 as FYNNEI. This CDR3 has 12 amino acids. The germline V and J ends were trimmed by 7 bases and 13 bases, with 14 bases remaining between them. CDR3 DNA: TGTGCCAGCAAATCCGAGGGAGCGCCCCTCCACTTT. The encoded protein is CASKSEGAPLHF.

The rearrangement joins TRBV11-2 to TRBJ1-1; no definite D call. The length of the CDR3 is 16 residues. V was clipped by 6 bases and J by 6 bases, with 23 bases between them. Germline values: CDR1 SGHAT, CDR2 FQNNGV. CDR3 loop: CASRPGMYSWSAEAFF. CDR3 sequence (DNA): TGTGCCAGCAGGCCTGGAATGTACAGTTGGTCCGCTGAAGCTTTCTTT.

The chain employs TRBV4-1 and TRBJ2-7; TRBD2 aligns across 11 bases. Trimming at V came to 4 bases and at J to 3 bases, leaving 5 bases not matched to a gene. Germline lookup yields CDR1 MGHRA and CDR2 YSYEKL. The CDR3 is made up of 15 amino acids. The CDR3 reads CASSRGLAENYEQYF. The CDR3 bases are TGCGCCAGCAGCCGGGGACTAGCGGAGAACTACGAGCAGTACTTC.

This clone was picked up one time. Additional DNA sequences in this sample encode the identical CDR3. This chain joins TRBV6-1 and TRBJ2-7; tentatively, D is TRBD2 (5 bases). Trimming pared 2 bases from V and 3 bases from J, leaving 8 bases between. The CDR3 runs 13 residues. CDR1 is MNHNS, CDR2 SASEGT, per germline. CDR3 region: CASSETGSYEQYF. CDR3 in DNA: TGTGCCAGCAGTGAAACGGGGAGCTACGAGCAGTACTTC.